This TCR beta chain comes out of a study of blood T cell repertoires in COVID-19. Across the study: Samples of COVID-19 (acute and convalescent) were obtained from the United States, Italy and Spain. The analysed material was cDNA or gDNA that came from T cells, B-cell-depleted T cells, or PBMCs.

Study processing details: It was from reference gene primer amplification that nucleated cell counts were estimated. Here immunoSEQ multiplex PCR was the method, and the copy in TCRdb shows in-frame clones only, minus some. Clone size and V and J calls were adopted from that table, with D and trimming inferred from the DNA. Of 100,000 to 150,000 clones in the sample, more than 75% were seen once. The V end lost 0 bases, the J end lost 9 bases, and 9 bases lay between the germline ends. CDR1 and CDR2 from the germline V gene are KGHSH and LQKENI. The CDR3 loop spans 12 amino acids. The J gene is TRBJ2-7, the V gene TRBV18, with a tentative D call TRBD1 (6 bases). The specimen was peripheral blood. The TCR originated in a woman between 45 and 65 years old with acute or convalescent COVID-19. The CDR3 loop reads CASSPPVGAQYF. Here the CDR3 DNA reads TGTGCCAGCTCACCACCTGTGGGGGCGCAGTACTTC.